This entry describes one T cell receptor beta chain. This entry is derived from a study of cytomegalovirus exposure and HLA in healthy donors. Germline V CDR1 and CDR2: SGHTA, FQGTGA. V shed 5 bases and J shed 5 bases, with 16 bases lying between them. The length of the CDR3 is 15 residues. The primer mix had 60 Vbeta and 13 Jbeta primers. Assay: immunoSEQ multiplex PCR; the TCRdb copy retains only in-frame clones and omits some. This table holds roughly 110,000 clones, roughly 70% found once. Input material: PBMCs. The V gene is TRBV7-3, the J gene TRBJ2-1; D may be TRBD2 (6 bases). The source of this sequence is a woman aged 40 to 50 in good health and CMV-seropositive. Here the CDR3 reads CASSQPGLLNNEQFF. The CDR3 DNA sequence: TGTGCCAGCAGCCAGCCGGGACTGCTTAACAATGAGCAGTTCTTC. The complete variable domain, with remaining parts taken from reference TRBV7-3 and TRBJ2-1, reads GAGVSQTPSNKVTEKGKYVELRCDPISGHTALYWYRQSLGQGPEFLIYFQGTGAADDSGLPNDRFFAVRPEGSVSTLKIQRTERGDSAVYLCASSQPGLLNNEQFFGPGTRLTVL.